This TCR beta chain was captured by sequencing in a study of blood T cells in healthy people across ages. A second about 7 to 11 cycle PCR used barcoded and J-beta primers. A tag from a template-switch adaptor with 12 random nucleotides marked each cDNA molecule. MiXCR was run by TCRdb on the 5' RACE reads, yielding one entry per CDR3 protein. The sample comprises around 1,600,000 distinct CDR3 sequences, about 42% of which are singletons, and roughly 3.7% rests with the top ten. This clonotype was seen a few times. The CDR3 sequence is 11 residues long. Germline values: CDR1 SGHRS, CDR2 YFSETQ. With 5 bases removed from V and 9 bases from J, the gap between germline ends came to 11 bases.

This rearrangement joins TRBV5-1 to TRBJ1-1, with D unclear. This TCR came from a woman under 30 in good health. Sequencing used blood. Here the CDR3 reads CASRAAGQAFF. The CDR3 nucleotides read TGCGCCAGCAGGGCGGCAGGCCAAGCTTTCTTT.